Each of the 7 T cell receptor beta chains below was sequenced from the same sample in a study of T cells after somatic rescue of genetic block. The protocol was immunoSEQ multiplex PCR, while the TCRdb copy is restricted to in-frame clones and leaves out a portion. The data show some 7,000 clones, with 80% to 85% seen just once and roughly 24% held by the top ten. The source material was peripheral blood mononuclear cells (PBMCs). These receptors all come from a boy between 10 and 17 years old.

The J gene is TRBJ1-4, the V gene TRBV6-1; 8 bases match TRBD1. Trimming removed 7 bases from V and 7 bases from J; junction bases left unmatched: 11. The length of the CDR3 is 15 residues. Per the germline V gene, CDR1 is MNHNS and CDR2 is SASEGT. The CDR3, as DNA: TGTGCCAGCACCCAATCGACAGGGGCCTTTGAAAAACTGTTTTTT. Its protein is CASTQSTGAFEKLFF.

The chain joins TRBV10-2 to TRBJ1-3, with a possible D match to TRBD1 (5 bases). This CDR3 has 14 residues. The germline gives CDR1 WSHSY, CDR2 SAAADI. V gave up 1 base and J gave up 1 base, with 5 bases separating them. The CDR3 spells CASSEWGSGNTIYF. For the CDR3, the DNA is TGCGCCAGCAGTGAGTGGGGGTCTGGAAACACCATATATTTT.

The chain employs TRBV7-7 and TRBJ2-2, with 9 bases lining up with TRBD1. V shed 1 base and J 4 bases; nucleotides not matched to a gene: 4. There are 16 residues in the CDR3. Germline assignment: CDR1 SSHAT and CDR2 FNYEAQ (reference sequence). DNA for the CDR3: TGTGCCAGCAGCTTAGGACCGGGACAGGGCACCGGGGAGCTGTTTTTT. As protein: CASSLGPGQGTGELFF.

The gene calls are TRBV18 and TRBJ2-1; D may be TRBD2 (5 bases). This CDR3 is 15 amino acids long. Germline lookup yields CDR1 KGHSH and CDR2 LQKENI. Trimming cost V 6 bases and J 5 bases, with 17 bases left between them. DNA for the CDR3: TGTGCCAGCTCTATAAAGAGGGCAGCTGACAATGAGCAGTTCTTC. The encoded protein is CASSIKRAADNEQFF.

This chain connects TRBV5-5 to TRBJ2-5, with a weak D call TRBD2 (5 bases). The better agreement between TRBJ2-7 and the DNA end casts doubt on the J call. Germline CDR1 and CDR2: SGHKS and YYEKEE (reference sequence). The CDR3 has 19 residues. The CDR3 protein is CASSLERIGRRATNYEQYF. In DNA, the CDR3 is TGTGCCAGCAGCTTGGAAAGGATAGGCAGGCGGGCGACGAACTACGAGCAGTACTTC.

This sequence joins TRBV6-5 and TRBJ2-7, with 16 bases that match TRBD2. The CDR3 covers 16 residues. After removal of 0 bases from V and 5 bases from J, the junction contained 1 base not matched to a gene. The germline V gene has CDR1 MNHEY and CDR2 SVGAGI. In nucleotides, the CDR3 is TGTGCCAGCAGTTACTCCGGGACTAGCGGGGGGGACGAGCAGTACTTC. Amino acid sequence: CASSYSGTSGGDEQYF.

This clone was detected once. The genes are TRBV6-5 and TRBJ2-3; the D is unclear. The germline gives CDR1 MNHEY, CDR2 SVGAGI. This CDR3 has 14 amino acids. V dropped 0 bases and J dropped 2 bases, with 6 bases sitting between them. CDR3 bases: TGTGCCAGCAGTTACTCACTTAACACAGATACGCAGTATTTT. Its translation is CASSYSLNTDTQYF.